This TCR beta chain was retrieved from a study of radiotherapy plus CTLA-4 blockade in lung cancer. This CDR3 is built from 10 residues. The germline CDR1 and CDR2 sequences are SQVTM and ANQGSEA. With 7 bases removed from V and 6 bases from J, the gap between germline ends came to 9 bases. Profiled with immunoSEQ multiplex PCR; TCRdb holds only in-frame clones, not every one. Seen here are fewer than 140,000 clones, around 85% observed once, and the top ten hold over 2%. This receptor was obtained from a human donor with non-small cell lung cancer that progressed on radiotherapy plus ipilimumab. Some clones in this sample may be carry-over from other donors' samples. The chain uses TRBV29-1 and TRBJ1-2; D not certain. The sample consisted of peripheral blood, taken from a patient treated with radiotherapy plus ipilimumab. The CDR3 DNA follows: TGCAGCGCAGACAAGGATGGCTACACCTTC. This codes for CSADKDGYTF.